One sample yielded the 24 T cell receptor beta chains listed below, sequenced in a study of blood T cell repertoires in COVID-19. Only in-frame clones appear in the TCRdb table, and some are missing; sequencing was by immunoSEQ multiplex PCR. This table has tens of thousands of clones, approximately 87% appearing once. The sequenced sample was peripheral blood. The receptors derive from a woman aged 55 to 70 with acute or convalescent COVID-19.

The CDR3 nucleotides are TGTGCCAGCAGCTTCGACACAGGGGTAACCAAAAACATTCAGTACTTC. It yields the protein CASSFDTGVTKNIQYF. V usage is TRBV11-1 and J usage is TRBJ2-4, with 7 bases matching TRBD1. The V segment lost 3 bases and the J segment 2 bases; nucleotides outside the gene matches: 7. Looked up from germline, CDR1 is SGHAT and CDR2 is FQDESV (reference sequence). This CDR3 spans 16 amino acids.

The V call is TRBV15, the J call TRBJ2-2; no firm D call. Germline V lookup: CDR1 LNHNV, CDR2 YYDKDF (reference sequence). Trimming pared 0 bases from V and 5 bases from J, leaving 4 bases between. The CDR3 runs to 13 residues. CDR3 DNA sequence: TGTGCCACCAGCAGAGATCAGACCGGGGAGCTGTTTTTT. Its translation: CATSRDQTGELFF.

The chain combines TRBV7-2 with TRBJ2-3; 8 nucleotides agree with TRBD2. The junction had 5 bases not matched to a gene; V was cut back by 5 bases and J by 4 bases. The CDR3 has 14 amino acids. Germline CDR1 reads SGHTA; CDR2 reads FQGNSA. The CDR3 DNA reads TGTGCCAGCAGCAGGAGCGGGAGCGCAGATACGCAGTATTTT. Amino acids: CASSRSGSADTQYF.

The V call is TRBV29-1, the J call TRBJ1-1, with D unresolved. This CDR3 is 12 amino acids long. The germline V gene has CDR1 SQVTM and CDR2 ANQGSEA. V dropped 4 bases and J dropped 0 bases, with 6 bases sitting between them. For the CDR3, the DNA is TGCAGCGTTGTAAGCCTGAACACTGAAGCTTTCTTT. Translation: CSVVSLNTEAFF.

This rearrangement joins TRBV4-2 to TRBJ1-1, with D possibly matching TRBD1 (5 bases). Trimming cost V 1 base and J 7 bases, with 13 bases left between them. This CDR3 comprises 14 residues. The germline V gene has CDR1 LGHNA and CDR2 YNFKEQ. As DNA, the CDR3 is TGTGCCAGCAGCCAAGTTAGTCTACAGGATGAAGCTTTCTTT. As protein: CASSQVSLQDEAFF.

The genes are TRBV6-1 and TRBJ2-7; 9 bases match TRBD1. CDR3 length: 15 residues. Germline assignment: CDR1 MNHNS and CDR2 SASEGT. With V trimmed by 3 bases and J by 0 bases, 3 bases remained unmatched. CDR3 DNA sequence: TGTGCCAGCAGTGATAGGACAGGGGCCTCCTACGAGCAGTACGTC. Protein sequence: CASSDRTGASYEQYV.

This chain connects TRBV12-5 to TRBJ2-1; 8 nucleotides align to TRBD1. Germline V gene sequence: CDR1 LGHNT, CDR2 FRNRAP. CDR3 length: 17 amino acids. V trimming: 0 bases; J trimming: 5 bases; junction bases outside the gene matches: 9. CDR3 coding DNA: TGTGCTAGTGGTTTGGTCCTGGGGCAGGGGGCGGACAATGAGCAGTTCTTC. Protein sequence: CASGLVLGQGADNEQFF.

V and J are TRBV6-5 and TRBJ1-6, with a tentative D call TRBD1 (6 bases). The CDR3 is 14 residues long. Trimming removed 5 bases from V and 5 bases from J, with 10 bases in between. Germline V lookup: CDR1 MNHEY, CDR2 SVGAGI. The CDR3 bases are TGTGCCAGCAGTCGGACAGCGGATAATTCACCCCTCCACTTT. This sequence encodes CASSRTADNSPLHF.

J is TRBJ2-3 and V is TRBV28; D is possibly TRBD1 (6 bases). The CDR3 extends over 15 amino acids. CDR1 and CDR2 from the germline V gene are MDHEN and SYDVKM. Trimming took 6 bases from V and 1 from J, leaving 14 bases between them. CDR3: CASRQGPHRTDTQYF. CDR3 nucleotides: TGTGCCAGCAGGCAGGGGCCGCACCGCACAGATACGCAGTATTTT. Full variable domain (remainder filled in from reference TRBV28 and TRBJ2-3): DVKVTQSSRYLVKRTGEKVFLECVQDMDHENMFWYRQDPGLGLRLIYFSYDVKMKEKGDIPEGYSVSREKKERFSLILESASTNQTSMYLCASRQGPHRTDTQYFGPGTRLTVL.

The chain has TRBV24-1 and TRBJ1-5, with 10 bases matching TRBD1. There are 19 residues in the CDR3. Germline CDR1 is KGHDR and CDR2 is SFDVKD. J lost 5 bases, V lost 0 bases, and 12 bases had no gene match. The CDR3 DNA reads as TGTGCCACCAGTGATTTGGAGGGACAGGGGAATCCCCGCTATCAGCCCCAGCATTTT. Translated: CATSDLEGQGNPRYQPQHF.

The rearrangement links TRBV7-3 to TRBJ2-3; 12 bases are shared with TRBD2. There are 15 residues in the CDR3. V was pared by 3 bases and J by 3 bases, with 1 base of the junction left unmatched. CDR1 SGHTA and CDR2 FQGTGA come from the germline V gene. The CDR3 DNA is TGTGCCAGCAGCTTGACTAGCGGGAGTACAGATACGCAGTATTTT. This codes for CASSLTSGSTDTQYF.

This CDR3 reads CASSPGTVSNQPQHF. The CDR3 DNA sequence: TGTGCCAGCAGTCCGGGGACAGTAAGCAATCAGCCCCAGCATTTT. The chain recombines TRBV6-5 with TRBJ1-5; 7 bases match TRBD1. The CDR3 loop spans 15 amino acids. The germline gives CDR1 MNHEY, CDR2 SVGAGI. Germline trimming cut 5 bases from V and 1 base from J; bases unmatched to any gene: 5.

V is TRBV5-4 and J is TRBJ2-5, with 10 bases lining up with TRBD1. The CDR3 loop spans 15 amino acids. The V gene end was trimmed by 1 base and the J gene end by 5 bases; junction bases not matched to a gene: 5. Germline CDR1 reads SGHNT; CDR2 reads YYREEE (reference sequence). Here the CDR3 reads CASSLPTGGQETQYF. Here the CDR3 DNA reads TGTGCCAGCAGCTTGCCGACAGGGGGCCAGGAGACCCAGTACTTC.

The rearrangement joins TRBV5-1 to TRBJ2-5; 13 nucleotides line up with TRBD2. After removal of 4 bases from V and 2 bases from J, the junction contained 2 bases not matched to a gene. CDR1 SGHRS and CDR2 YFSETQ come from the germline V gene. This CDR3 has 15 residues. The CDR3 region has the DNA TGCGCCAGCAGCCCGGGACTAGCGGGGCAAGAGACCCAGTACTTC. The encoded protein is CASSPGLAGQETQYF.

This rearrangement joins TRBV30 to TRBJ2-5; a weak D match, TRBD2 (5 bases). Trimming took 5 bases from V and 1 from J, leaving 14 bases between them. This CDR3 contains 14 residues. Germline V gives CDR1 GTSNPN, CDR2 SVGIG (reference sequence). The CDR3 loop is CAWAASGFQETQYF. In DNA, the CDR3 is TGTGCCTGGGCGGCCTCGGGATTCCAAGAGACCCAGTACTTC.

The chain links TRBV2 to TRBJ2-3, with no clear D. Trimming cost V 6 bases and J 3 bases, with 13 bases left between them. The CDR3 covers 14 residues. Germline CDR1 SNHLY, CDR2 FYNNEI. The CDR3 here is CASSEFIQTDTQYF. In DNA form, the CDR3 reads TGTGCCAGCAGCGAATTTATCCAGACAGATACGCAGTATTTT.

V and J are TRBV5-5 and TRBJ1-5, with D possibly TRBD1 on 6 matching bases. Germline V CDR1 and CDR2: SGHKS, YYEKEE (reference sequence). This CDR3 is 17 amino acids long. The V end was cut by 1 base, the J end by 0 bases, with 14 bases between. CDR3 nucleotide sequence: TGTGCCAGCAGCTTGTCCCAGGGGCTATATAGCAATCAGCCCCAGCATTTT. Protein product: CASSLSQGLYSNQPQHF.

The chain links TRBV2 to TRBJ1-2; D ambiguous. V was trimmed by 1 base and J by 6 bases, leaving 9 bases between them. CDR1 and CDR2 (germline): SNHLY, FYNNEI. This CDR3 has 13 residues. The CDR3 reads CASSEEGGDGYTF. The CDR3 DNA follows: TGTGCCAGCAGTGAAGAGGGCGGGGATGGCTACACCTTC.

In its sample, this clone was seen once. The V and J genes are TRBV9 and TRBJ2-5; 9 nucleotides align to TRBD1. V lost 4 bases to trimming and J lost 5 bases; unmatched junction nucleotides: 12. The length of the CDR3 is 16 residues. Germline CDR1 SGDLS, CDR2 YYNGEE. The CDR3 reads CASSPRTGTGSETQYF. CDR3 bases: TGTGCCAGCAGCCCAAGGACCGGGACAGGGAGCGAGACCCAGTACTTC.

The gene calls are TRBV3-1 (or the pseudogene TRBV3-2) and TRBJ2-2, with 9 bases identical to TRBD2. Looked up from germline, CDR1 is LGHDT and CDR2 is YNNKEL (reference sequence). This CDR3 is 18 amino acids long. The junction had 13 bases not matched to a gene; V was cut back by 1 base and J by 7 bases. The CDR3 sequence: CASSQVFGGRAFNGELFF. DNA for the CDR3: TGTGCCAGCAGCCAAGTATTCGGCGGGAGGGCCTTTAACGGGGAGCTGTTTTTT.

The chain uses TRBV4-1 and TRBJ2-1; 8 positions agree with TRBD2. The germline CDR1 and CDR2 sequences are MGHRA and YSYEKL. This CDR3 is built from 15 residues. V trimming: 0 bases; J trimming: 9 bases; junction bases outside the gene matches: 7. The CDR3 DNA sequence: TGCGCCAGCAGCCAAGAAGGGCGGCTAGCGGGTGAGCAGTTCTTC. Protein product: CASSQEGRLAGEQFF.

The CDR3 DNA follows: TGTGCCAGCAGGTCACCAGGGGCGGCAAGCACTGAAGCTTTCTTT. Residues: CASRSPGAASTEAFF. This rearrangement joins TRBV28 to TRBJ1-1; perhaps TRBD1 as D (6 bases). The CDR3 extends over 15 amino acids. Germline V CDR1 and CDR2: MDHEN, SYDVKM. Trimming removed 6 bases at V and 4 bases at J, with 18 bases between.

This clone was counted a single time. V is TRBV19 and J is TRBJ2-3; TRBD2 aligns across 8 bases. The V gene's germline CDR1 is LNHDA and CDR2 SQIVND (reference sequence). The J segment lost 1 base and the V segment lost 6 bases, leaving 6 bases of the junction unmatched. The CDR3 consists of 15 residues. CDR3 coding DNA: TGTGCCAGTAGGACGACTAGCGCTCGCACAGATACGCAGTATTTT. Protein sequence: CASRTTSARTDTQYF.

This chain uses TRBV2 with TRBJ1-6; a weak D match, TRBD1 (5 bases). This CDR3 has 13 amino acids. CDR1 and CDR2 (germline): SNHLY, FYNNEI. V was trimmed by 4 bases and J by 6 bases, leaving 7 bases between them. CDR3 sequence reads: CASSVGANSPLHF. The CDR3 DNA sequence: TGTGCCAGCAGTGTAGGGGCTAATTCACCCCTCCACTTT.